This TCR beta chain is drawn from a study of blood T cell repertoires in COVID-19. Whole-study context: Acute and convalescent COVID-19 samples came from the United States, Italy and Spain.

Germline CDR1 is MDHEN and CDR2 is SYDVKM. V was clipped by 5 bases and J by 6 bases; unmatched bases: 7. CDR3 length: 14 amino acids. Study processing details: Cell counts per sample came from amplifying reference gene primers. The method was immunoSEQ multiplex PCR; TCRdb's version includes in-frame clones alone and lacks a portion of them. From that table come the V and J calls and clone size; the DNA was used to work out D and trimming. The sample holds roughly 290,000 clones; 70% to 90% are singletons and the top ten take about an eighth. The clonotype was recovered from a woman aged 55 to 70 with acute or convalescent COVID-19. The chain carries TRBV28 and TRBJ2-1; 7 positions match TRBD2. Source material: peripheral blood. The CDR3 spells CASSRAGEVNEQFF. Written as DNA, the CDR3 is TGTGCCAGCAGTCGGGCGGGAGAGGTCAATGAGCAGTTCTTC.